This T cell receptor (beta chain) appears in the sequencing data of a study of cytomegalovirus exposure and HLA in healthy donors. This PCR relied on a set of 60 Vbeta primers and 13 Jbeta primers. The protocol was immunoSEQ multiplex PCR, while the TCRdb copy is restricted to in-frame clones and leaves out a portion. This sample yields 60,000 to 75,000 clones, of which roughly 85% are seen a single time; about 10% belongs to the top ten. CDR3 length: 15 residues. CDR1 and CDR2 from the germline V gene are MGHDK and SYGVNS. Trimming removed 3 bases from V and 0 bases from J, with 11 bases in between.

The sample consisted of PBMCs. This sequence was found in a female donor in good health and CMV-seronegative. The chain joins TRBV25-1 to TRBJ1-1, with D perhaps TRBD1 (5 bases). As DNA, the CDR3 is TGTGCCAGCAGTGACCCAGACAGTTTGAACACTGAAGCTTTCTTT. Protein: CASSDPDSLNTEAFF.